A selection of T cell receptor beta chains follows, all from one sample in a study of patients and donors after allogeneic stem cell transplantation. MiXCR, run by TCRdb on the RT-PCR reads, gives a single entry per CDR3 protein. The profile covers about 57,000 distinct CDR3 sequences, with about an eighth appearing a single time and roughly 34% taken by the ten largest. Material: blood, either unsorted or a sorted T cell fraction (not recorded which). These receptor sequences come from a human donor who was either an allogeneic HSCT recipient or a stem cell or donor lymphocyte infusion donor (not recorded which). It is not recorded whose cells these are; they may come from a transplant donor. The CDR3 runs from the conserved cysteine through the conserved F or W. D genes are given only for firm matches. Some rows have no size entry. The others give once, few or many, or a class for an expanded clone.

NA	TRBV27	TRBJ2-5	NA	CASSVLGGEETQYF	TGTGCCAGCAGTGTATTAGGGGGAGAAGAGACCCAGTACTTC
TRBD1	TRBV5-1	TRBJ2-7	NA	CASSLAGTGFSEQYF	TGCGCCAGCAGCTTGGCGGGGACAGGTTTTTCCGAGCAGTACTTC
TRBD2	TRBV27	TRBJ2-1	many	CASSSSGWDYNEQFF	TGTGCCAGCAGTTCTAGCGGGTGGGACTACAATGAGCAGTTCTTC
TRBD2	TRBV7-2	TRBJ2-2	NA	CASTDSGSATGELFF	TGTGCCAGCACCGATAGCGGGAGTGCCACCGGGGAGCTGTTTTTT
NA	TRBV18	TRBJ2-7	NA	CASSPQGWDEQYF	TGTGCCAGCTCACCTCAGGGATGGGACGAGCAGTACTTC
NA	TRBV18	TRBJ1-1	many	CASSPRDLDTRGTEAFF	TGTGCCAGCTCACCCCGAGACTTGGACACCCGGGGGACTGAAGCTTTCTTT
NA	TRBV7-2	TRBJ2-7	NA	CANRDTGNSYEQYF	TGTGCCAACCGGGATACTGGGAACTCCTACGAGCAGTACTTC
NA	TRBV3-1	TRBJ1-2	many	CASSQDSPVLGYTF	TGTGCCAGCAGCCAAGATTCGCCAGTTTTGGGCTACACCTTC
NA	TRBV7-6	TRBJ2-1	NA	CASSSGMQGGGLIPPYNEQFF	TGTGCCAGCAGCTCCGGGATGCAGGGTGGGGGCCTAATCCCGCCATACAATGAGCAGTTCTTC
NA	TRBV19	TRBJ2-1	NA	CASSIVRASVYNEQFF	TGTGCCAGTAGTATAGTGAGGGCTAGCGTATACAATGAGCAGTTCTTC
TRBD2	TRBV4-1	TRBJ2-1	NA	CASSQVGLADYNEQFF	TGCGCCAGCAGCCAAGTCGGGCTAGCGGACTACAATGAGCAGTTCTTC
NA	TRBV3-1	TRBJ2-4	few	CASSPRDPPWDIQYF	TGTGCCAGCAGCCCACGGGACCCTCCCTGGGACATTCAGTACTTC
TRBD1	TRBV5-1	TRBJ2-2	few	CASTRTGRNGELFF	TGCGCCAGCACCCGGACAGGGAGGAACGGGGAGCTGTTTTTT
TRBD1	TRBV29-1	TRBJ2-1	NA	CSVDWGQFSFF	TGCAGCGTTGATTGGGGACAGTTCTCGTTCTTC
TRBD2	TRBV11-2	TRBJ2-1	once	CASSLVGTSGYNEQFF	TGTGCCAGCAGCTTAGTCGGGACTAGCGGATACAATGAGCAGTTCTTC
TRBD1	TRBV7-9	TRBJ1-4	NA	CASSLGQGNEKLFF	TGTGCCAGCAGCTTAGGACAGGGTAATGAAAAACTGTTTTTT
NA	TRBV27	TRBJ1-4	many	CASRLPGTDNEKLFF	TGTGCCAGCAGACTCCCCGGGACGGACAATGAAAAACTGTTTTTT
NA	TRBV18	TRBJ2-1	NA	CASSPGPDGFNEQFF	TGTGCCAGCTCACCGGGGCCTGACGGCTTCAATGAGCAGTTCTTC
TRBD2	TRBV3-1	TRBJ2-1	few	CASSQGGGPRNEQFF	TGTGCCAGCAGCCAGGGGGGAGGGCCACGGAATGAGCAGTTCTTC
TRBD2	TRBV5-1	TRBJ2-7	NA	CASSLSSGHGTSGRALDEQYF	TGCGCCAGCAGCTTGTCGTCGGGACACGGGACTAGCGGGAGGGCCCTGGACGAGCAGTACTTC
NA	TRBV5-1	TRBJ2-1	NA	CASSTNAGNSYNEQFF	TGCGCCAGCAGCACTAACGCAGGGAACTCCTACAATGAGCAGTTCTTC
NA	TRBV6-5	TRBJ2-7	few	CASSYSRGEQYF	TGTGCCAGCAGTTATTCCAGGGGCGAGCAGTACTTC
NA	TRBV7-9	TRBJ2-1	few	CASSLRDRSYNEQFF	TGTGCCAGCAGCTTAAGGGACCGCTCCTACAATGAGCAGTTCTTC
TRBD1	TRBV28	TRBJ1-4	NA	CASSIDRGGEKLFF	TGTGCCAGCAGTATAGACAGGGGAGGTGAAAAACTGTTTTTT
NA	TRBV12-3/TRBV12-4	TRBJ1-2	medium-sized	CASSSVRGGNYGYTF	TGTGCCAGCAGCTCGGTGAGGGGGGGGAACTATGGCTACACCTTC
NA	TRBV24-1	TRBJ1-6	few	CATSDLPGSPLHF	TGTGCCACCAGTGATTTGCCGGGTTCACCCCTCCACTTT
TRBD1	TRBV29-1	TRBJ1-1	many	CSVPDRGFNTEAFF	TGCAGCGTTCCCGACAGGGGATTTAACACTGAAGCTTTCTTT